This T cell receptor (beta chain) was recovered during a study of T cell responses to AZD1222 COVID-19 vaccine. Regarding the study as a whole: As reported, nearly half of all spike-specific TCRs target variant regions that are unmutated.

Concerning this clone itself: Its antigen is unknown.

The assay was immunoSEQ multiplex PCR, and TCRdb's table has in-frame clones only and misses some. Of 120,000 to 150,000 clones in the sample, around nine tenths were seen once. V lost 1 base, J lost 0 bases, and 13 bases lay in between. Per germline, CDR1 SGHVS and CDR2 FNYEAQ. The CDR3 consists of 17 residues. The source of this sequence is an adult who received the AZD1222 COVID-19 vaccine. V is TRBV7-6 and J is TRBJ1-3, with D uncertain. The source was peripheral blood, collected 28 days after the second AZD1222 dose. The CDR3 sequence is CASSLVQAAFSGNTIYF. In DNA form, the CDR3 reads TGTGCCAGCAGCTTAGTTCAGGCGGCGTTCTCTGGAAACACCATATATTTT.